The 13 T cell receptor beta chains presented below share a single source sample, sequenced in a study of T cell responses to AZD1222 COVID-19 vaccine. Generated by immunoSEQ multiplex PCR, the TCRdb table keeps only in-frame clones and is missing some. The sample contains around 140,000 clones, over 90% of which appear only once. The sample in question was peripheral blood, obtained on day 0 of AZD1222 vaccination. The origin of the receptors is an adult in good health.

The V gene is TRBV6-2 or TRBV6-3, the J gene TRBJ2-2, with 7 bases lining up with TRBD1. Per the germline V gene, CDR1 is MNHEY and CDR2 is SVGEGT. This CDR3 has 15 residues. V lost 2 bases and J lost 4; bases outside the gene matches: 4. CDR3 in amino acids: CASSYRAGGTGELFF. The CDR3 nucleotides read TGTGCCAGCAGTTACAGGGCAGGGGGCACCGGGGAGCTGTTTTTT.

The rearrangement joins TRBV18 to TRBJ1-1, with D perhaps matching TRBD1 (6 bases). V dropped 0 bases and J dropped 4 bases, with 12 bases sitting between them. The CDR3 is 15 residues long. The V gene's germline CDR1 is KGHSH and CDR2 LQKENI. CDR3 sequence (DNA): TGTGCCAGCTCACCACCGGGTAGGGGGGGCACTGAAGCTTTCTTT. As protein: CASSPPGRGGTEAFF.

The gene calls are TRBV12-3 or TRBV12-4 and TRBJ1-6, with a weak D call TRBD1 (5 bases). The CDR3 contains 12 residues. V gave up 5 bases and J gave up 11 bases, with 10 bases separating them. In DNA form, the CDR3 reads TGTGCCAGCAGTAAGGACAATGCACCCCTCCACTTT. Translating gives CASSKDNAPLHF.

J is TRBJ2-7 and V is TRBV3-1 (or the pseudogene TRBV3-2), with TRBD2 matching over 12 bases. This CDR3 is 14 amino acids long. V was clipped by 8 bases and J by 0 bases; unmatched bases: 2. Per the germline V gene, CDR1 is LGHDT and CDR2 is YNNKEL (reference sequence). The CDR3 reads CASRTSGNSYEQYF. The CDR3 DNA is TGTGCCAGCCGGACTAGCGGGAACTCCTACGAGCAGTACTTC.

This rearrangement joins TRBV3-1 (or the pseudogene TRBV3-2) to TRBJ2-1; 9 bases are a match to TRBD2. Trimming took 0 bases from V and 16 from J; bases not matched to a gene: 4. The germline gives CDR1 LGHDT, CDR2 YNNKEL (reference sequence). The CDR3 loop spans 12 amino acids. Written as DNA, the CDR3 is TGTGCCAGCAGCCAAGATAGCGGGAGTCAATTCTTC. Its protein product is CASSQDSGSQFF.

The rearrangement joins TRBV11-2 to TRBJ1-5, with a tentative D call TRBD1 (6 bases). The CDR3 totals 16 residues. CDR1 is SGHAT and CDR2 is FQNNGV in the germline V gene. Trimming stripped 1 base from V and 0 bases from J, with 10 bases between. CDR3 protein: CASSLGTVYSNQPQHF. Written as DNA, the CDR3 is TGTGCCAGCAGCTTAGGGACAGTATATAGCAATCAGCCCCAGCATTTT.

DNA of the CDR3: TGTGCCAGCAGTGAGTTGGAGACCCAGTACTTC. Its protein is CASSELETQYF. V and J are TRBV2 and TRBJ2-5; D uncertain. There are 11 residues in the CDR3. V was shortened by 3 bases and J by 5 bases, with 4 bases between the two germline ends. Germline V gene data show CDR1 as SNHLY and CDR2 as FYNNEI. Variable domain in full (rest from reference TRBV2 and TRBJ2-5): EPEVTQTPSHQVTQMGQEVILRCVPISNHLYFYWYRQILGQKVEFLVSFYNNEISEKSEIFDDQFSVERPDGSNFTLKIRSTKLEDSAMYFCASSELETQYFGPGTRLLVL.

This clone was seen once. The rearrangement uses TRBV18 and TRBJ2-1; no clear D gene. The germline CDR1 and CDR2 sequences are KGHSH and LQKENI. The CDR3 runs to 11 residues. V shed 3 bases and J shed 6 bases, with 3 bases lying between them. CDR3 nucleotides: TGTGCCAGCTCACCGACCAATGAGCAGTTCTTC. Protein: CASSPTNEQFF.

This chain links TRBV29-1 with TRBJ2-7; D is unresolved. The CDR3 is 13 residues long. V shed 2 bases and J shed 3 bases, with 11 bases lying between them. CDR1 SQVTM and CDR2 ANQGSEA come from the germline V gene. The CDR3 bases are TGCAGCGTTGAACACCCCTTTGGCTACGAGCAGTACTTC. Translating it yields CSVEHPFGYEQYF.

This sequence joins TRBV7-9 and TRBJ2-1; D is undetermined. The CDR3 runs to 11 residues. The V and J ends lost 7 bases and 8 bases respectively, with 9 bases between them. Germline assignment: CDR1 SEHNR and CDR2 FQNEAQ (reference sequence). Here the CDR3 reads CASTPYDEQFF. The CDR3 bases are TGTGCCAGCACCCCATATGATGAGCAGTTCTTC.

This clone is a singleton in its sample. The chain links TRBV7-2 to TRBJ1-2, with D unclear. CDR3 length: 12 amino acids. Germline CDR1 reads SGHTA; CDR2 reads FQGNSA. Trimming took 3 bases from V and 6 from J, leaving 8 bases between them. CDR3 sequence (DNA): TGTGCCAGCAGCTTCGAGTGGGATGGCTACACCTTC. Encoded protein: CASSFEWDGYTF.

This sequence joins TRBV7-2 and TRBJ2-7; the match to TRBD2 covers 8 bases. The CDR3 is 15 amino acids. The V gene's germline CDR1 is SGHTA and CDR2 FQGNSA. Trimming removed 1 base from V and 2 bases from J; junction bases left unmatched: 4. CDR3 protein: CASSLDSGGTYEQYF. The CDR3 region has the DNA TGTGCCAGCAGCTTAGACAGCGGGGGAACCTACGAGCAGTACTTC.

The V and J genes are TRBV30 and TRBJ2-5, with D unclear. The germline V gene has CDR1 GTSNPN and CDR2 SVGIG (reference sequence). The V end was cut by 0 bases, the J end by 5 bases, with 4 bases between. The CDR3 consists of 11 residues. CDR3 in amino acids: CAWSVEETQYF. CDR3 DNA sequence: TGTGCCTGGAGTGTGGAGGAGACCCAGTACTTC.